These 25 T cell receptor beta chains were sequenced from one sample in a study of regulatory T cells in long-lasting Graves disease. Specified time point: newly diagnosed GD, antithyroid drugs for less than 3 months. From RNA extracted from PBMCs, the TCR library was made. Investigators prepared the TCR beta libraries by applying iRepertoire HTBI primers and Arm-PCR of CDR3 regions. TCRdb recomputed calls from the multiplex PCR reads with MiXCR, one row per CDR3 protein. The data contain around 360,000 distinct CDR3 sequences, 15% to 20% of them singletons. This sample was also put to use in a study of T cells in Graves' hyperthyroidism and ophthalmopathy.

Sample: peripheral blood mononuclear cells (PBMCs), taken at new diagnosis, from a patient treated with antithyroid drugs. These receptors were taken from a woman aged 18-29 years with Graves disease.

This clonotype was detected a few times. The rearrangement uses TRBV7-3 and TRBJ2-2; D remains ambiguous. Trimming stripped 5 bases from V and 1 base from J, with 5 bases between. The CDR3 is 13 amino acids. The germline gives CDR1 SGHTA, CDR2 FQGTGA. CDR3 protein: CASSTMNTGELFF. As DNA, the CDR3 is TGTGCCAGCAGCACGATGAACACCGGGGAGCTGTTTTTT.

The sample holds many counts of this clonotype. A read error may produce the germline difference seen at one junction end. The gene calls are TRBV5-1 and TRBJ2-2; perhaps TRBD1 as D (6 bases). The CDR3 length is 14 residues. The germline CDR1 and CDR2 sequences are SGHRS and YFSETQ. The CDR3 protein is CASSPQGSTGELFF. The CDR3 region has the DNA TGTGCCAGCAGCCCACAGGGTTCAACCGGGGAGCTGTTTTTT.

In its sample, this clonotype was seen many times. J is TRBJ1-2 and V is TRBV28; no reliable D call. From germline, CDR1 is MDHEN and CDR2 SYDVKM. Trimming took 6 bases from V and 7 from J, leaving 9 bases between them. This CDR3 is built from 11 residues. CDR3 DNA sequence: TGTGCCAGCAGCTCTTATGGTGGCTACACCTTC. Translating gives CASSSYGGYTF.

V gene TRBV20-1 combines with J gene TRBJ1-5, with 10 bases that match TRBD1. CDR3 length equals 15 residues. Germline loops: CDR1 DFQATT, CDR2 SNEGSKA (reference sequence). Losses at the gene ends were 3 bases for V and 9 bases for J; bases not matched to a gene: 11. The CDR3 loop reads CSARGTGQGTGPQHF. For the CDR3, the DNA is TGCAGTGCTAGGGGAACGGGACAGGGGACAGGGCCCCAGCATTTT.

This clonotype was observed a handful of times. The chain links TRBV6-4 to TRBJ2-1, with 12 positions matching TRBD1. Germline CDR1 and CDR2: MRHNA and SNTAGT. With V trimmed by 2 bases and J by 9 bases, 5 bases remained unmatched. This CDR3 contains 15 residues. This CDR3 reads CASSDEGTGGSEQFF. The CDR3 coding sequence is TGTGCCAGCAGTGACGAGGGGACAGGGGGCAGTGAGCAGTTCTTC.

The chain uses TRBV2 and TRBJ2-2; 7 nucleotides agree with TRBD2. In germline, CDR1 is SNHLY, CDR2 FYNNEI. The CDR3 loop spans 16 amino acids. The J segment lost 3 bases and the V segment lost 7 bases, leaving 11 bases of the junction unmatched. CDR3 sequence reads: CASNIVGAGDTGELFF. The CDR3 region has the DNA TGTGCCAGCAATATCGTCGGGGCGGGGGACACCGGGGAGCTGTTTTTT.

The chain carries TRBV4-1 and TRBJ2-1; TRBD2 matches 8 bases. V lost 4 bases to trimming and J lost 7 bases; unmatched junction nucleotides: 9. CDR1 is MGHRA, CDR2 YSYEKL, per germline. The CDR3 has 15 amino acids. The CDR3 DNA reads as TGCGCCAGCAGCCCAGATAGCGGGACGTGGAATGAGCAGTTCTTC. It encodes CASSPDSGTWNEQFF.

This clonotype was counted at least ten times. The chain links TRBV5-1 to TRBJ2-7; possible D gene TRBD1, 5 bases. The length of the CDR3 is 13 residues. Germline CDR1 is SGHRS and CDR2 is YFSETQ. V lost 4 bases to trimming and J lost 5 bases, with 13 bases between them. This chain's CDR3 is CASSAPQDNEQYF. The CDR3, as DNA: TGCGCCAGCAGCGCACCACAGGATAACGAGCAGTACTTC.

This clonotype was seen repeatedly, ten times or more. The rearrangement uses TRBV29-1 and TRBJ1-1, with D uncertain. Germline V CDR1 and CDR2: SQVTM, ANQGSEA. The length of the CDR3 is 13 residues. V lost 6 bases to trimming and J lost 0 bases, with 11 bases between them. CDR3 residues: CSVLQHLNTEAFF. The CDR3 DNA follows: TGCAGCGTCCTGCAACACCTGAACACTGAAGCTTTCTTT.

This clonotype occurred many times. The chain carries TRBV30 and TRBJ1-2; no definite D call. V was shortened by 1 base and J by 2 bases, with 8 bases between the two germline ends. The germline gives CDR1 GTSNPN, CDR2 SVGIG (reference sequence). The CDR3 has 13 residues. The DNA of the CDR3 is TGTGCCTGGAGTGGCGGGCGGAACTATGGCTACACCTTC. Protein product: CAWSGGRNYGYTF.

There are many counts of this clonotype. The chain recombines TRBV3-1 with TRBJ2-3; 10 positions match TRBD1. Germline V gene data show CDR1 as LGHDT and CDR2 as YNNKEL (reference sequence). V shed 3 bases, J shed 2 bases, and the junction held 5 bases outside the gene matches. This CDR3 comprises 16 residues. CDR3 region: CASSHPGQGNTDTQYF. Here the CDR3 DNA reads TGTGCCAGCAGCCACCCGGGACAGGGGAACACAGATACGCAGTATTTT.

Ten or more counts support this clonotype. The chain is built from TRBV6-2 or TRBV6-3 and TRBJ2-3; D is possibly TRBD1 or TRBD2 (5 bases each). Germline V CDR1 and CDR2: MNHEY, SVGEGT. Trimming left V 2 bases short and J 4 bases short, with 10 bases between. The CDR3 totals 14 residues. The CDR3 nucleotides are TGTGCCAGCAGTTACGTGGGGACGGCAGATACGCAGTATTTT. Amino acids: CASSYVGTADTQYF.

This clonotype was observed many times. The chain couples TRBV7-9 to TRBJ2-7; 9 bases are shared with TRBD1. V was pared by 2 bases and J by 5 bases, with 4 bases of the junction left unmatched. Germline CDR1 reads SEHNR; CDR2 reads FQNEAQ (reference sequence). The CDR3 consists of 14 residues. CDR3 DNA: TGTGCCAGCAGCTTACCCGACAGGGGGGACGAGCAGTACTTC. Translating it yields CASSLPDRGDEQYF.

The chain combines TRBV7-9 with TRBJ2-3, with 10 bases that match TRBD2. The CDR3 totals 17 residues. CDR1 and CDR2 (germline): SEHNR, FQNEAQ (reference sequence). V lost 1 base, J lost 1 base, and 5 bases stayed unmatched. CDR3 DNA sequence: TGTGCCAGCAGCTTAGGCGAAGGACTAGCGGGCACAGATACGCAGTATTTT. Amino acids: CASSLGEGLAGTDTQYF.

The J gene is TRBJ2-2, the V gene TRBV5-5; maybe TRBD2 (5 bases). Germline V gene sequence: CDR1 SGHKS, CDR2 YYEKEE (reference sequence). This CDR3 region has 17 residues. V gave up 0 bases and J gave up 9 bases, with 21 bases separating them. In DNA, the CDR3 is TGTGCCAGCAGCTTGGGGTTCGGTGCGGGCAGCTACCGGGAGCTGTTTTTT. It codes for CASSLGFGAGSYRELFF.

This rearrangement joins TRBV29-1 to TRBJ2-5, with 11 bases aligning to TRBD1. The ends lost 4 bases at V and 5 bases at J; junction bases unmatched: 9. Germline CDR1 and CDR2: SQVTM and ANQGSEA. The length of the CDR3 is 15 residues. The CDR3 nucleotides read TGCAGCGTTGGCCCCTCCGGGACAGGGGGTGAGACCCAGTACTTC. Translating it yields CSVGPSGTGGETQYF.

The chain joins TRBV7-9 to TRBJ1-2, with D unclear. CDR1 and CDR2 from the germline V gene are SEHNR and FQNEAQ (reference sequence). Between the trimmed V and J ends, which lost 6 bases and 5 bases, there was a span of 10 bases. The CDR3 contains 12 residues. CDR3 DNA: TGTGCCAGCAGGCCGGACGATTATGGCTACACCTTC. Amino acids: CASRPDDYGYTF.

The CDR3 reads CASRYRAGNTIYF. CDR3 in DNA: TGTGCCAGCAGGTACAGGGCCGGAAACACCATATATTTT. The rearrangement joins TRBV2 to TRBJ1-3; D is perhaps TRBD1 (6 bases). Trimming took off 6 bases at V and 4 bases at J, with 10 bases between the two ends. The V gene's germline CDR1 is SNHLY and CDR2 FYNNEI. This CDR3 comprises 13 residues. Complete variable domain (other parts from reference TRBV2 and TRBJ1-3): EPEVTQTPSHQVTQMGQEVILRCVPISNHLYFYWYRQILGQKVEFLVSFYNNEISEKSEIFDDQFSVERPDGSNFTLKIRSTKLEDSAMYFCASRYRAGNTIYFGEGSWLTVV.

V gene TRBV19 combines with J gene TRBJ1-5; D is unresolved. Germline CDR1 and CDR2: LNHDA and SQIVND (reference sequence). V lost 7 bases and J lost 2, with 12 bases in between. The CDR3 sequence is 14 residues long. In nucleotides, the CDR3 is TGTGCCAGTAACCCACGGGTACGCAATCAGCCCCAGCATTTT. Protein: CASNPRVRNQPQHF.

This clonotype occurred many times. CDR3 region: CASSQEGTGLTDTQYF. The CDR3 DNA sequence: TGTGCCAGCAGCCAAGAAGGGACAGGGCTAACAGATACGCAGTATTTT. This chain connects TRBV3-1 to TRBJ2-3; 9 bases fit TRBD1. CDR3 size: 16 residues. Germline V gene sequence: CDR1 LGHDT, CDR2 YNNKEL (reference sequence). With V trimmed by 0 bases and J by 3 bases, 4 bases remained unmatched.

This clonotype was seen repeatedly, ten times or more. J is TRBJ1-6 and V is TRBV18, with D unresolved. CDR1 KGHSH and CDR2 LQKENI come from the germline V gene. Trimming removed 6 bases at V and 6 bases at J, with 9 bases between. The CDR3 consists of 13 residues. The DNA for the CDR3 is TGTGCCAGCTCGCCTGACGGTAATTCACCCCTCCACTTT. Translating gives CASSPDGNSPLHF.

This clonotype has at least ten counts. This rearrangement joins TRBV7-9 to TRBJ2-3; 7 positions match TRBD2. With V trimmed by 5 bases and J by 2 bases, 7 bases remained unmatched. This CDR3 comprises 15 residues. Looked up from germline, CDR1 is SEHNR and CDR2 is FQNEAQ (reference sequence). The CDR3 loop is CASSPGAGVTDTQYF. The DNA of the CDR3 is TGTGCCAGCAGCCCCGGGGCGGGAGTCACAGATACGCAGTATTTT.

This clonotype was picked up many times. This sequence joins TRBV20-1 and TRBJ2-1; weak D call: TRBD1 (5 bases). Germline CDR1 is DFQATT and CDR2 is SNEGSKA (reference sequence). The CDR3 is made up of 14 amino acids. The CDR3 DNA is TGCAGCGGAATTCGGACAAAGGTCTACAATGAGCAGTTCTTC. It translates to CSGIRTKVYNEQFF.

This clonotype appeared many times. CDR3 nucleotide sequence: TGTGCCACCTTATTGGACAGGGCGGGAGGCTACACCTTC. Its translation is CATLLDRAGGYTF. This rearrangement joins TRBV2 to TRBJ1-2, with 8 bases matching TRBD1. This CDR3 has 13 residues. CDR1 is SNHLY and CDR2 is FYNNEI in the germline V gene. The junction had 12 bases not matched to a gene; V was cut back by 10 bases and J by 8 bases.

This clonotype was seen just once. A much more abundant neighbour one base away suggests this may be a read error. CDR3 amino acids: CASSSGLETGEQYF. In nucleotides, the CDR3 is TGTGCCAGCAGCTCGGGACTAGAGACGGGTGAGCAGTACTTC. The gene calls are TRBV11-2 and TRBJ2-7; 8 bases align to TRBD2. Trimming at V came to 4 bases and at J to 7 bases, leaving 9 bases not matched to a gene. Germline assignment: CDR1 SGHAT and CDR2 FQNNGV. The CDR3 contains 14 residues.